The 16 T cell receptor beta chains listed next were all sequenced from one sample in a study of blood T cell repertoires in COVID-19. Assay: immunoSEQ multiplex PCR; the TCRdb copy retains only in-frame clones and omits some. The data hold some 100,000 clones, with more than 65% observed a single time. Source material: peripheral blood. The receptors were sampled from a woman in her 70s with acute or convalescent COVID-19.

This chain joins TRBV7-9 and TRBJ1-2, with TRBD1 matching 8 bases. J was trimmed by 3 bases and V by 5 bases; bases with no gene match: 5. The CDR3 has 14 residues. The V gene's germline CDR1 is SEHNR and CDR2 FQNEAQ (reference sequence). The CDR3 is CASSRQGYDYGYTF. The CDR3 region has the DNA TGTGCCAGCAGCCGACAGGGGTATGACTATGGCTACACCTTC.

This clone was seen a single time. The J gene is TRBJ2-1, the V gene TRBV9; 8 positions match TRBD2. The CDR3 is 16 residues long. Germline V gene lookup returns CDR1 SGDLS and CDR2 YYNGEE. The V and J ends lost 3 bases and 0 bases, in that order; junction bases with no gene match: 5. The CDR3 region has the DNA TGTGCCAGCAGCGGGCTGGGGACTAGCTCCTACAATGAGCAGTTCTTC. This sequence encodes CASSGLGTSSYNEQFF.

This CDR3 reads CASSPIPMPGGYNEQFF. The CDR3 DNA follows: TGTGCCAGCAGTCCCATACCTATGCCAGGGGGCTACAATGAGCAGTTCTTC. The chain couples TRBV5-4 to TRBJ2-1, with 7 positions matching TRBD1. Germline assignment: CDR1 SGHNT and CDR2 YYREEE (reference sequence). V shed 5 bases, J shed 3 bases, and the junction held 14 bases outside the gene matches. CDR3 length equals 17 residues.

V and J are TRBV7-2 and TRBJ1-1, with a tentative D call TRBD1 (6 bases). The CDR3 is 13 amino acids. Germline CDR1 and CDR2: SGHTA and FQGNSA. With 7 bases removed from V and 6 bases from J, the gap between germline ends came to 15 bases. The CDR3 DNA reads TGTGCCAGCACCTTTTACAGGGATTCTGAAGCTTTCTTT. This encodes CASTFYRDSEAFF.

This chain uses TRBV6-6 with TRBJ1-1; D not resolved. The V gene's germline CDR1 is MNHNY and CDR2 SVGAGI (reference sequence). The CDR3 sequence is 12 residues long. The ends were cut back, 3 bases at V and 7 bases at J, with 9 bases in the middle. CDR3 region: CASSYYSVEAFF. The CDR3 nucleotides read TGTGCCAGCAGTTATTATTCGGTTGAAGCTTTCTTT.

The V and J genes are TRBV11-3 and TRBJ2-3; 12 bases line up with TRBD1. The CDR3 spans 16 residues. V shed 5 bases, J shed 5 bases, and the junction held 8 bases outside the gene matches. Looked up from germline, CDR1 is SGHNT and CDR2 is YENEEA. The DNA of the CDR3 is TGTGCCAGCAGCCGAGGGGGACAGGGGGCGAGAGATACGCAGTATTTT. It encodes CASSRGGQGARDTQYF.

The chain combines TRBV14 with TRBJ1-6, with a tentative D call TRBD1 (5 bases). The CDR3 is made up of 15 amino acids. CDR1 is SGHDN and CDR2 is FVKESK in the germline V gene. Trimming took 4 bases from V and 10 from J, leaving 17 bases between them. This CDR3 reads CASSRGLTLGSPLHF. The CDR3 coding sequence is TGTGCCAGCAGCCGGGGACTGACCCTTGGGTCACCCCTCCACTTT. Supplemented by reference TRBV14 and TRBJ1-6, the full variable domain reads EAGVTQFPSHSVIEKGQTVTLRCDPISGHDNLYWYRRVMGKEIKFLLHFVKESKQDESGMPNNRFLAERTGGTYSTLKVQPAELEDSGVYFCASSRGLTLGSPLHFGNGTRLTVT.

This chain links TRBV6-5 with TRBJ1-2, with 7 bases fitting TRBD1. This CDR3 is built from 14 residues. Trimming removed 4 bases from V and 6 bases from J; junction bases left unmatched: 8. The germline gives CDR1 MNHEY, CDR2 SVGAGI. The CDR3 DNA follows: TGTGCCAGCAGTTCCCGACAGGGCGAAAATGGCTACACCTTC. This translates into CASSSRQGENGYTF.

In DNA form, the CDR3 reads TGTGCCATCAATAGCGGGACAGACCAAGAGACCCAGTACTTC. This codes for CAINSGTDQETQYF. This chain joins TRBV10-3 and TRBJ2-5; D might be TRBD2 (8 bases). V lost 7 bases to trimming and J lost 0 bases, with 12 bases between them. CDR3 length: 14 amino acids. Germline loops: CDR1 ENHRY, CDR2 SYGVKD.

The chain employs TRBV7-8 and TRBJ2-1; 7 bases are a match to TRBD2. This CDR3 contains 15 residues. V gave up 4 bases and J gave up 4 bases; unmatched junction bases: 7. In germline, CDR1 is SGHVS, CDR2 FQNEAQ. The CDR3 sequence: CASSSRLAPYNEQFF. CDR3 nucleotides: TGTGCCAGCAGCTCCCGACTAGCTCCGTACAATGAGCAGTTCTTC.

The CDR3 loop is CASLPFRRIYTEAFF. Written as DNA, the CDR3 is TGTGCCAGCCTGCCGTTCCGCAGGATCTACACTGAAGCTTTCTTT. V is TRBV6-5 and J is TRBJ1-1; no firm D call. CDR1 MNHEY and CDR2 SVGAGI come from the germline V gene. V lost 8 bases and J lost 3, with 19 bases in between. The CDR3 length is 15 residues.

This clone was counted a few times. The chain links TRBV3-1 (or the pseudogene TRBV3-2) to TRBJ2-2; D possibly corresponds to TRBD1 (5 bases). The V end lost 4 bases, the J end lost 6 bases, and 15 bases lay between the germline ends. CDR1 is LGHDT, CDR2 YNNKEL, per germline (reference sequence). The CDR3 totals 15 residues. Here the CDR3 reads CASSPSTVVSGELFF. The CDR3 DNA reads TGTGCCAGCAGCCCTTCGACAGTTGTCTCCGGGGAGCTGTTTTTT.

The chain joins TRBV5-5 to TRBJ1-2; 7 bases line up with TRBD1. The germline gives CDR1 SGHKS, CDR2 YYEKEE (reference sequence). With 2 bases clipped from V and 9 bases from J, the junction kept 10 bases outside the gene matches. The CDR3 totals 14 residues. CDR3 sequence reads: CASSLRDSFFSYTF. The CDR3 DNA reads TGTGCCAGCAGCTTACGGGACAGTTTTTTTAGCTACACCTTC.

This rearrangement joins TRBV7-9 to TRBJ2-1; weak D call: TRBD1 (5 bases). V was cut by 0 bases and J by 1 base, with 19 bases left in between. This CDR3 region has 19 residues. The V gene's germline CDR1 is SEHNR and CDR2 FQNEAQ (reference sequence). CDR3 nucleotide sequence: TGTGCCAGCAGCTTAGCGGGGCACCTCAGCAGCCGGTCCTACAATGAGCAGTTCTTC. Its translation: CASSLAGHLSSRSYNEQFF.

CDR3 coding DNA: TGTGCCAGCAGGCGGGAGACGGACTTGAACACTGAAGCTTTCTTT. The encoded protein is CASRRETDLNTEAFF. The rearrangement uses TRBV7-2 and TRBJ1-1; no clear D gene. This CDR3 is 15 amino acids long. Germline V gene data show CDR1 as SGHTA and CDR2 as FQGNSA. The germline V and J ends were trimmed by 6 bases and 0 bases, with 14 bases remaining between them.

The chain joins TRBV5-1 to TRBJ2-4; TRBD2 is a possible D gene (6 bases). V lost 4 bases, J lost 8 bases, and 19 bases lay in between. In germline, CDR1 is SGHRS, CDR2 YFSETQ. This CDR3 is built from 15 residues. The CDR3 sequence: CASSVTTRGNDIQYF. CDR3 DNA: TGCGCCAGCAGCGTTACCACCCGGGGGAATGACATTCAGTACTTC.